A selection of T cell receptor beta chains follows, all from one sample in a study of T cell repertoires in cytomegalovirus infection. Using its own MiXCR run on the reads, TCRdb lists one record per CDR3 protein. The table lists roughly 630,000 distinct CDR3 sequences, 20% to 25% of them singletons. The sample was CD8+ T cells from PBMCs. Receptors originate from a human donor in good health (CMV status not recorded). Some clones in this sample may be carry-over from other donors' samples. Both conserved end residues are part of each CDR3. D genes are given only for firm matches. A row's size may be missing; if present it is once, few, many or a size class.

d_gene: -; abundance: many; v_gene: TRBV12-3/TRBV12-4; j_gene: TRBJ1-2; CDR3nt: TGTGCCAGCAGTTTAGCTTATGGTTCAGGAGGCGGCTACACCTTC; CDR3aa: CASSLAYGSGGGYTF
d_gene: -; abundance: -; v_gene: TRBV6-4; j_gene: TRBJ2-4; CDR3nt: TGTGCCAGCCGTGGGGCACCCCCTGGAGCCAAAAACATTCAGTACTTC; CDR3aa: CASRGAPPGAKNIQYF
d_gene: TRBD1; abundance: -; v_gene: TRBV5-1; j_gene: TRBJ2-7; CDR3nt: TGCGCCAACAGCTCCTTGGGACAGGGGGGAGCCTACGAGCAGTACTTC; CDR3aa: CANSSLGQGGAYEQYF
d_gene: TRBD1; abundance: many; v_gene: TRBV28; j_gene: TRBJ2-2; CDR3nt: TGTGCCAGCAGGTATCTTGGACAGGGGAAGTTAAAGACCGGGGAGCTGTTTTTT; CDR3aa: CASRYLGQGKLKTGELFF
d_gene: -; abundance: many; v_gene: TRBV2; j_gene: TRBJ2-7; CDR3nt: TGTGCCAGTAAAGACGGAGCCTACGAGCAGTACTTC; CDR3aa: CASKDGAYEQYF
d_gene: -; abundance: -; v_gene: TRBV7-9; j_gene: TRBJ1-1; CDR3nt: TGTGCCAGCAGCTTATCAGAGGGAGCCCTGAACACTGAAGCTTTCTTT; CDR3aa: CASSLSEGALNTEAFF
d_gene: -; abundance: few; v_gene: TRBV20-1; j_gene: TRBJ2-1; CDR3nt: TGCAGTGCTGGAACGGGGGGCCAATACTCTGAGCAGTTCTTC; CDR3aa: CSAGTGGQYSEQFF
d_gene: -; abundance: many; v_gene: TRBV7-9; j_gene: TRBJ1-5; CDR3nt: TGTGCCAGCAGCTTAGATCGGGGGGAATGGTTCAATCAGCCCCAGCATTTT; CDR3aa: CASSLDRGEWFNQPQHF
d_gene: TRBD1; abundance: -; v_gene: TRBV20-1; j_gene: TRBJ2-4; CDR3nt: TGCAGTGTCAGGGACAGGGAGGCCAAAAACATTCAGTACTTC; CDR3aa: CSVRDREAKNIQYF
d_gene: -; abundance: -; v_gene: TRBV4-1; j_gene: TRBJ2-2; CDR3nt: TGCGCCAGCAGCCAAGACAGGGAGCACGGGGAGCTGTTTTTT; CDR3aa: CASSQDREHGELFF
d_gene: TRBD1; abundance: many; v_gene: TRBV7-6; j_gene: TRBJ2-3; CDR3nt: TGTGCCAGCAGCTTAAATTTCGGACAGGGCCGGATGGATACGCAGTATTTT; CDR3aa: CASSLNFGQGRMDTQYF
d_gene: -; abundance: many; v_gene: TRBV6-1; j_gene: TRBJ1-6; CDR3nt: TGTGCCAGCGGCGAGTGGGGCACCAGTTCACCCCTCCACTTT; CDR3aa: CASGEWGTSSPLHF